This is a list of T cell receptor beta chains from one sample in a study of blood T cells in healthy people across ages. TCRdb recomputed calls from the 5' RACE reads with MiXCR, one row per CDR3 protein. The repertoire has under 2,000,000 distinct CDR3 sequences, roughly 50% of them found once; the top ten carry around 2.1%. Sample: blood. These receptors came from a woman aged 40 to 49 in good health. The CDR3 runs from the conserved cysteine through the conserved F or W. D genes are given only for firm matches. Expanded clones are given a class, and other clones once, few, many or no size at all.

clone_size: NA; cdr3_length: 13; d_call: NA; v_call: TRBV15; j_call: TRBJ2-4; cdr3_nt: TGTGCCACCAGCCCCCGGGCCAAAAACATTCAGTACTTC; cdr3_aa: CATSPRAKNIQYF
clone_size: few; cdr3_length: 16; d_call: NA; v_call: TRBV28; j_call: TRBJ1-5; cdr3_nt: TGTGCCAGCGTAAGGAGACAGATTCATAGCAATCAGCCCCAGCATTTT; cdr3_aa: CASVRRQIHSNQPQHF
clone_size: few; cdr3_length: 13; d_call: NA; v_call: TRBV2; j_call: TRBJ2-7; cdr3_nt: TGTGCCGTGGAAGCACGGGGGTCCTACGAGCAGTACTTC; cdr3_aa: CAVEARGSYEQYF
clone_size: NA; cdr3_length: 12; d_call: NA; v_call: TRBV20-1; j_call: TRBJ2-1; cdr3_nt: TGCAGTGCGAAGAGCGGCACTCATGAGCAGTTCTTC; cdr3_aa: CSAKSGTHEQFF
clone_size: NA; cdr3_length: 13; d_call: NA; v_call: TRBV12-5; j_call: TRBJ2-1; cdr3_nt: TGTGCTAGTGGTTTGGTAACCGGGAATGAGCAGTTCTTC; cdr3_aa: CASGLVTGNEQFF
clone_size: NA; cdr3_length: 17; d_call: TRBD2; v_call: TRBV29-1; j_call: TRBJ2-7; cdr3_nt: TGCAGCACGCGAGCCGGGACTAGCGGGGGGGTCCACAATGAGCAGTACTTC; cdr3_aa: CSTRAGTSGGVHNEQYF
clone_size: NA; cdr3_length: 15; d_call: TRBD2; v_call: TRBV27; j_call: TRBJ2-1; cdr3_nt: TGTGCCAGCAGTATCCTAGCGGGGGCCGAAGGTGAGCAGTTCTTC; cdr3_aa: CASSILAGAEGEQFF
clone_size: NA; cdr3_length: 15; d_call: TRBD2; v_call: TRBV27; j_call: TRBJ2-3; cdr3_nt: TGTGCCAGCAGTTTAAGTGCGGGGGTCGCAGATACGCAGTATTTT; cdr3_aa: CASSLSAGVADTQYF
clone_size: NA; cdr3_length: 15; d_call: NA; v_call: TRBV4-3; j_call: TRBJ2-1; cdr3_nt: TGCGCCAGCAGCCAAGTCCAGGGCAGCTGCAATGAGCAGTTCTTC; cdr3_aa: CASSQVQGSCNEQFF
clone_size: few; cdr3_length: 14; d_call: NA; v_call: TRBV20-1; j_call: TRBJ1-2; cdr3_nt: TGCAGTGCTACCCCGGGGGACGGGAACTATGGCTACACCTTC; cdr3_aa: CSATPGDGNYGYTF
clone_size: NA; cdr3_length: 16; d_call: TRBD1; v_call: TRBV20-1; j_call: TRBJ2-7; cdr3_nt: TGCAGTGCTAGTCCTCCCGGACAGGGGGAGACCTACGAGCAGTACTTC; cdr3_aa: CSASPPGQGETYEQYF
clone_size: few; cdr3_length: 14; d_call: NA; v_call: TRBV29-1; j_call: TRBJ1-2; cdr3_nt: TGCAGCGTTGACCTAAGGACAGCCAACTATGGCTACACCTTC; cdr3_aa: CSVDLRTANYGYTF
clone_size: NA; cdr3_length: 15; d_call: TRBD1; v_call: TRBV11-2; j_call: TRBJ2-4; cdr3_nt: TGTGCCAGCAGCTTCCGATCGGGGACAGAGAACATTCAGTACTTC; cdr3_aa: CASSFRSGTENIQYF
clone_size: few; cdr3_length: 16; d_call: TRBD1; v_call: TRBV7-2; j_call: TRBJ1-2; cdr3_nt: TGTGCCAGCAGCCGATCTCCCGGGACAGGGGGAAGTGGCTACACCTTC; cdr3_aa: CASSRSPGTGGSGYTF
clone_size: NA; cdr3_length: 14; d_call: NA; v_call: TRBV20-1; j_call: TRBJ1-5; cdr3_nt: TGCAGTGCTAATTCCGGGTTAGGGAATCAGCCCCAGCATTTT; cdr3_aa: CSANSGLGNQPQHF